This paragraph reports one T cell receptor beta chain. Its matching antigen is unknown. CDR1 and CDR2 (germline): LNHDA, SQIVND (reference sequence). This CDR3 is 14 amino acids long. The V gene end was trimmed by 6 bases and the J gene end by 4 bases; junction bases not matched to a gene: 6. The protocol was immunoSEQ multiplex PCR, while the TCRdb copy is restricted to in-frame clones and leaves out a portion. Of roughly 63,000 clones listed, roughly 57% were seen once; the top ten hold around 15%. The sample originates from a study of cytotoxic CD8 clonotypes in ibrutinib-treated CLL. Overall study findings and caveats: Against age-matched healthy donors, baseline clonality ran higher and tracked circulating CD8+ T-cell counts.

This clonotype originated in a human donor with chronic lymphocytic leukemia. This rearrangement joins TRBV19 to TRBJ1-2; 9 positions agree with TRBD1. The specimen was PBMCs, collected after 12 months of ibrutinib treatment. CDR3 in amino acids: CASRGDREGYGYTF. The CDR3 DNA is TGTGCCAGTAGGGGGGACAGGGAGGGCTATGGCTACACCTTC.